What follows is one T cell receptor (beta chain) and its context. The assay was immunoSEQ multiplex PCR, and TCRdb's table has in-frame clones only and misses some. The sample yields 100,000 or so clones, about 82% seen once. This record belongs to a study of blood T cell repertoires in COVID-19. V shed 4 bases and J shed 2 bases, with 10 bases lying between them. From germline, CDR1 is KGHDR and CDR2 SFDVKD. The length of the CDR3 is 14 residues. This sequence was found in a woman aged 60-75 years in a cohort sampled during active or convalescent COVID-19. The sequenced material came from peripheral blood. The rearrangement joins TRBV24-1 to TRBJ1-2; the D is unclear. The CDR3 loop reads CATSDSTTNYGYTF. CDR3 nucleotides: TGTGCCACCAGTGACAGTACTACGAACTATGGCTACACCTTC.